A selection of T cell receptor beta chains follows, all from one sample in a study of blood T cell repertoires in COVID-19. The repertoire was sequenced with immunoSEQ multiplex PCR; TCRdb's copy has only in-frame clones and lacks some. Counted here are 270,000 or so clones, 90% occurring once; the ten biggest clones make up approximately 2.1%. Material: peripheral blood. The receptors were sampled from a woman aged 55-69 years with COVID-19, enrolled during active disease. CDR3s include the opening cysteine and the closing phenylalanine or tryptophan. A D gene is named only where the DNA matches it firmly. The size entry is marked missing in some rows and otherwise reads once, few, many or a size class.

v_gene,j_gene,d_gene,abundance,CDR3nt,CDR3aa
TRBV5-1,TRBJ1-3,.,.,TGCGCCAGCAGCTTGCCAGGGGCTGGAAACACCATATATTTT,CASSLPGAGNTIYF
TRBV30,TRBJ1-6,.,.,TGTGCCTGGACGGAGATTACTAATTCACCCCTCCACTTT,CAWTEITNSPLHF
TRBV12-5,TRBJ2-3,.,.,TGTGCTAGTGGTCCCCGGAGGGGCCCTAGCACAGATACGCAGTATTTT,CASGPRRGPSTDTQYF
TRBV7-2,TRBJ2-7,TRBD1,once,TGTGCCAGCAGCTTAGCTTGGGGACAGGGCCTCTACGAGCAGTACTTC,CASSLAWGQGLYEQYF
TRBV4-1,TRBJ2-3,TRBD2,.,TGCGCCAGCAGCCTGACTAGCGGGGTTACAGATACGCAGTATTTT,CASSLTSGVTDTQYF
TRBV2,TRBJ1-5,.,once,TGTGCCAGCGCCGATGGGGGGAATCAGCCCCAGCATTTT,CASADGGNQPQHF
TRBV18,TRBJ2-1,.,.,TGTGCCAGCTCCCCGGATATACAGGGAAGTGAGCAGTTCTTC,CASSPDIQGSEQFF
TRBV6-1,TRBJ1-1,.,.,TGTGCCAGCAGTGAATTAACAGGGCTGAACACTGAAGCTTTCTTT,CASSELTGLNTEAFF
TRBV2,TRBJ1-1,TRBD1,.,TGTGCCAGCAGCGAACGGACAGGTGGGAACACTGAAGCTTTCTTT,CASSERTGGNTEAFF
TRBV27,TRBJ2-7,.,.,TGTGCCAGCAGTTTATTCTTTACCGGGAATCCCTACGAGCAGTACTTC,CASSLFFTGNPYEQYF
TRBV2,TRBJ1-1,.,.,TGTGCCAGCAGGGTGGATACAGCTGAAGCTTTCTTT,CASRVDTAEAFF
TRBV7-9,TRBJ1-1,TRBD1,.,TGTGCCAGCAGCTTAACGGGACAGATGAACACTGAAGCTTTCTTT,CASSLTGQMNTEAFF
TRBV7-3,TRBJ1-2,.,.,TGTGCCAGCAGCTTAAGTGCAGGGAACTATGGCTACACCTTC,CASSLSAGNYGYTF
TRBV6-5,TRBJ1-2,TRBD1,.,TGTGCCAGCAGTTACCTAGGGGGCGCATCTGGCTACACCTTC,CASSYLGGASGYTF
TRBV9,TRBJ2-1,TRBD1,.,TGTGCCAGCAGTAAACAGGGGGCGAATGAGCAGTTCTTC,CASSKQGANEQFF
TRBV4-1,TRBJ1-6,.,.,TGCGCCAGCAGCCAAGGTTCGCAGGGCTCACCCCTCCACTTT,CASSQGSQGSPLHF
TRBV19,TRBJ1-5,.,.,TGTGCCAGTAGCTATACTAGCGATCAGCCCCAGCATTTT,CASSYTSDQPQHF
TRBV4-3,TRBJ2-2,.,.,TGCGCCAGCAGCCAAGAAGGGGCTGGCAACTCCGGGGAGCTGTTTTTT,CASSQEGAGNSGELFF
TRBV6-2/TRBV6-3,TRBJ1-1,TRBD1,.,TGTGCCAGCAGTTTCCCGGGACAGGGGGCTGAAGCTTTCTTT,CASSFPGQGAEAFF
TRBV5-1,TRBJ2-5,TRBD1,.,TGCGCCAGCAGCTTGGCCGGGACAGGGGGTGAGACCCAGTACTTC,CASSLAGTGGETQYF
TRBV6-1,TRBJ2-1,.,.,TGTGCCAGCAGTGAAGGGGCTGAGCAGTTCTTC,CASSEGAEQFF
TRBV5-6,TRBJ1-2,TRBD1,.,TGTGCCAGCAGTAGGACAGGGATGGAATCGGGGTATGGCTACACCTTC,CASSRTGMESGYGYTF
TRBV5-4,TRBJ1-4,TRBD1,.,TGTGCCAGCAGCTTCAACAGGGGATCGGCTGAAAAACTGTTTTTT,CASSFNRGSAEKLFF
TRBV7-8,TRBJ2-6,TRBD1,.,TGTGCCAGCATCCATCCGGGACAGCCCCTCTCTGGGGCCAACGTCCTGACTTTC,CASIHPGQPLSGANVLTF
TRBV7-2,TRBJ2-1,TRBD2,once,TGTGCCAGCAGTTACAACGAGGACTCCTACGCGGGGGGGCAGTTCTTC,CASSYNEDSYAGGQFF
TRBV7-8,TRBJ2-7,TRBD1,.,TGTGCCAGCAGCTTGACAGGGATCTCCTACGAGCAGTACTTC,CASSLTGISYEQYF
TRBV5-6,TRBJ2-1,TRBD2,.,TGTGCCAGCAGCCTTACTAGCGGGGGGGTCAATGAGCAGTTCTTC,CASSLTSGGVNEQFF
TRBV18,TRBJ1-5,.,once,TGTGCCAGCTCCCCGGACAGTGATAATCAGCCCCAGCATTTT,CASSPDSDNQPQHF
TRBV19,TRBJ1-5,.,.,TGTGCCAGTGGACAATTACAGGGTCTCAATCAGCCCCAGCATTTT,CASGQLQGLNQPQHF
TRBV6-6,TRBJ1-5,TRBD1,.,TGTGCCAGCAGTTACCGGGGACAGGGGGGCAATCAGCCCCAGCATTTT,CASSYRGQGGNQPQHF
TRBV10-3,TRBJ2-2,TRBD2,.,TGTGCCATCAGTACCGGGGGGTCGGGGAACACCGGGGAGCTGTTTTTT,CAISTGGSGNTGELFF
TRBV5-1,TRBJ2-5,TRBD1,.,TGCGCCAGCAGCCAGGACAGGGTGGGAGAGACCCAGTACTTC,CASSQDRVGETQYF
TRBV11-1,TRBJ1-1,.,few,TGTGCCAGCAGCTTTATGACAGGACGTTTGAACACTGAAGCTTTCTTT,CASSFMTGRLNTEAFF
TRBV7-2,TRBJ1-1,TRBD1,once,TGTGCCAGCAGCTCGGACAGGTGGATCGTCATGAACACTGAAGCTTTCTTT,CASSSDRWIVMNTEAFF
TRBV9,TRBJ1-2,.,.,TGTGCCAGCAGCGTAGGGGCGGGGAACTATGGCTACACCTTC,CASSVGAGNYGYTF
TRBV6-5,TRBJ2-7,TRBD1,.,TGTGCCAGCAGTCCAAGACAGGGGGAAGCCTACGAGCAGTACTTC,CASSPRQGEAYEQYF
TRBV9,TRBJ2-3,.,few,TGTGCCAGCAGCGTAGAGGGGGGGCAAGGTACGCAGTATTTT,CASSVEGGQGTQYF
TRBV5-4,TRBJ1-2,TRBD1,few,TGTGCCAGCAGCTTGCGGGACAGGCCTTTTTATGGCTACACCTTC,CASSLRDRPFYGYTF
TRBV11-3,TRBJ1-3,.,.,TGTGCCAGCAGCTTAGGGCCTGGAAACACCATATATTTT,CASSLGPGNTIYF
TRBV19,TRBJ2-1,.,.,TGTGCCAGTAGTATAGAACAGACCTCCTACAATGAGCAGTTCTTC,CASSIEQTSYNEQFF
TRBV7-3,TRBJ2-1,TRBD2,.,TGTGCCAGCAGCTTAGGGAGGGTAGGACTCTACAATGAGCAGTTCTTC,CASSLGRVGLYNEQFF
TRBV5-1,TRBJ1-4,TRBD1,.,TGCGCCAGCAGCTTGGGGACAGGGGGGAATGGACTGTTTTTT,CASSLGTGGNGLFF
TRBV23-1,TRBJ2-7,TRBD1,.,TGCGCCAGCAGTCAGTACTGCGGACAGGCAAGTTTCTACGAGCAGTACTTC,CASSQYCGQASFYEQYF
TRBV19,TRBJ1-3,.,once,TGTGCCAGTAGCCGACGGGACTCTGGAAACACCATATATTTT,CASSRRDSGNTIYF
TRBV7-2,TRBJ1-6,.,.,TGTGCCAGCAGCTCACCCACATGGCCCCTCCACTTT,CASSSPTWPLHF
TRBV4-2,TRBJ2-2,TRBD1,.,TGTGCCAGCAGCCCCTCGGACAGGGAGTCCGGGGAGCTGTTTTTT,CASSPSDRESGELFF
TRBV9,TRBJ2-2,.,.,TGTGCCAGCAGCGTAAGGGGCCAAGTCACCGGGGAGCTGTTTTTT,CASSVRGQVTGELFF
TRBV4-3,TRBJ2-1,.,.,TGCGCCAGCAGCCAAGACGTCGGGGGGCTCTTACATGAGCAGTTCTTC,CASSQDVGGLLHEQFF
TRBV6-2/TRBV6-3,TRBJ1-5,.,few,TGTGCCAGCAGTTACCTACAGGGTGGGGGATCAAATCAGCCCCAGCATTTT,CASSYLQGGGSNQPQHF
TRBV19,TRBJ1-1,.,few,TGTGCCAGTAGTATTTTACAAAGGTCCGGGGGCACTGAAGCTTTCTTT,CASSILQRSGGTEAFF